This TCR beta chain appears in the sequencing data of a study of blood T cell repertoires in COVID-19. Study context: Sample material is recorded as cDNA or gDNA derived from T cells, B-cell-depleted T cells, or PBMCs.

In the original workflow: It was from reference gene primer amplification that nucleated cell counts were estimated. The assay was immunoSEQ multiplex PCR, and TCRdb's table has in-frame clones only and misses some. That table furnishes V, J and clone size, whereas the DNA furnished D and trimming. Of hundreds of thousands of clones detected, about 91% appear once; the ten largest clones hold 2% to 3%. This clone was seen once. The CDR3 has 15 residues. Trimming left V 0 bases short and J 0 bases short, with 8 bases between. Looked up from germline, CDR1 is MNHEY and CDR2 is SVGAGI. Source material: PBMCs or T cells enriched from blood (not recorded which). V gene TRBV6-5 combines with J gene TRBJ1-1; maybe TRBD1 (6 bases). The source of this sequence is a woman aged 25 to 39 with acute COVID-19. The CDR3 region is CASSYSTGMNTEAFF. DNA of the CDR3: TGTGCCAGCAGTTACTCTACAGGGATGAACACTGAAGCTTTCTTT.